This TCR beta chain was captured by sequencing in a study of blood T cell repertoires in COVID-19. Across the whole study: Whether acute or convalescent, the COVID-19 samples came from the United States, Italy and Spain. In each case, the material was cDNA or gDNA derived from T cells, B-cell-depleted T cells, or PBMCs.

In the study's own analysis: Estimation of nucleated cell counts was performed using reference gene primer amplification. Data came from immunoSEQ multiplex PCR; TCRdb stores just in-frame clones and leaves some out. V, J and clone size reflect that table, while D and trimming were determined from the DNA. The table lists approximately 470,000 clones, approximately 83% of them singletons. This CDR3 region has 15 residues. Germline CDR1 reads SGHTA; CDR2 reads FQGTGA. Trimming took off 3 bases at V and 0 bases at J, with 11 bases between the two ends. This TCR was recovered from a human donor in a cohort sampled during active COVID-19. Sequenced: peripheral blood. This chain uses TRBV7-3 with TRBJ1-1, with a possible D match to TRBD1 (5 bases). The CDR3 here is CASSLGTTMNTEAFF. DNA for the CDR3: TGTGCCAGCAGCTTGGGGACTACCATGAACACTGAAGCTTTCTTT.